The 11 T cell receptor beta chains listed next were all sequenced from one sample in a study of cytomegalovirus exposure and HLA in healthy donors. The PCR used 60 Vbeta and 13 Jbeta primers. Produced via immunoSEQ multiplex PCR; TCRdb's table is partial and in-frame only. In the table there are more than 90,000 clones, about four fifths of which are singletons. The specimen sequenced was PBMCs. All receptors derive from a human donor in good health.

The table lists this clone with a count of one. CDR3 region: CASSSRSRAPWGDYNEQFF. In DNA form, the CDR3 reads TGCGCCAGCAGCTCACGCAGCCGGGCACCTTGGGGGGACTACAATGAGCAGTTCTTC. V and J are TRBV5-1 and TRBJ2-1, with a possible D match to TRBD2 (6 bases). The CDR3 extends over 19 amino acids. V shed 3 bases and J shed 3 bases, with 25 bases lying between them. The V gene's germline CDR1 is SGHRS and CDR2 YFSETQ.

The chain carries TRBV27 and TRBJ1-2; 12 bases match TRBD1. CDR1 and CDR2 from the germline V gene are MNHEY and SMNVEV (reference sequence). V lost 5 bases, J lost 9 bases, and 10 bases stayed unmatched. There are 15 residues in the CDR3. In DNA form, the CDR3 reads TGTGCCAGCAGTACGCCGGGACAGGGGGCGCCTCGCTACACCTTC. This encodes CASSTPGQGAPRYTF.

V and J are TRBV4-1 and TRBJ1-1, with 7 bases fitting TRBD1. The CDR3 spans 15 residues. The J segment lost 5 bases and the V segment lost 3 bases, leaving 9 bases of the junction unmatched. Germline V gene lookup returns CDR1 MGHRA and CDR2 YSYEKL. The CDR3 coding sequence is TGCGCCAGCAGCCACGCCGACAGGGCGGTAACTGAAGCTTTCTTT. Encoded protein: CASSHADRAVTEAFF.

The chain couples TRBV11-2 to TRBJ2-7; the match to TRBD1 covers 7 bases. Germline trimming cut 5 bases from V and 5 bases from J; bases unmatched to any gene: 3. CDR3 length: 12 amino acids. Germline V gene sequence: CDR1 SGHAT, CDR2 FQNNGV. CDR3 region: CASSPGQNEQYF. In DNA form, the CDR3 reads TGTGCCAGCAGCCCGGGACAGAACGAGCAGTACTTC.

This clone was counted only a few times. The V gene is TRBV27, the J gene TRBJ1-4; TRBD1 might be the D (6 bases). This CDR3 region has 16 residues. Trimming left V 4 bases short and J 8 bases short, with 20 bases between. Germline lookup yields CDR1 MNHEY and CDR2 SMNVEV (reference sequence). CDR3 protein: CASSWGRPGAGEKLFF. In DNA, the CDR3 is TGTGCCAGCAGTTGGGGTCGGCCAGGGGCTGGGGAAAAACTGTTTTTT.

This sequence joins TRBV6-1 and TRBJ1-5; perhaps TRBD1 as D (5 bases). Germline V gives CDR1 MNHNS, CDR2 SASEGT. Deletions cut 3 bases from V and 1 base from J, with 10 bases between. This CDR3 comprises 15 residues. CDR3 amino acids: CASSDQGWSNQPQHF. The CDR3 DNA is TGTGCCAGCAGTGATCAGGGCTGGAGCAATCAGCCCCAGCATTTT.

J is TRBJ2-7 and V is TRBV19; TRBD2 matches at 9 bases. The CDR3 runs 15 residues. J gave up 5 bases and V 7 bases, and 12 bases lay outside the gene matches. Germline V gene data show CDR1 as LNHDA and CDR2 as SQIVND (reference sequence). CDR3 sequence: CASTQGSGSYHEQYF. The CDR3 coding sequence is TGTGCCAGTACCCAGGGTAGCGGGAGCTACCACGAGCAGTACTTC.

This rearrangement joins TRBV19 to TRBJ2-3, with 9 bases identical to TRBD2. Germline lookup yields CDR1 LNHDA and CDR2 SQIVND (reference sequence). The CDR3 sequence is 14 residues long. V lost 4 bases to trimming and J lost 5 bases; unmatched junction nucleotides: 4. The CDR3: CASSTAGGIDTQYF. In DNA form, the CDR3 reads TGTGCCAGTAGTACAGCGGGGGGAATAGATACGCAGTATTTT.

This clone was detected a few times. This chain uses TRBV2 with TRBJ1-1; 7 bases are a match to TRBD1. V lost 1 base and J lost 6; bases outside the gene matches: 5. CDR1 is SNHLY, CDR2 FYNNEI, per germline. The CDR3 is 14 amino acids. The chain's CDR3 is CASSEVPGGPEAFF. Written as DNA, the CDR3 is TGTGCCAGCAGTGAAGTGCCAGGGGGTCCTGAAGCTTTCTTT.

This CDR3 reads CAWRGFEDLGTDTQYF. Written as DNA, the CDR3 is TGTGCCTGGAGGGGCTTCGAGGACTTGGGCACAGATACGCAGTATTTT. The genes are TRBV30 and TRBJ2-3; D may be TRBD2 (5 bases). CDR1 GTSNPN and CDR2 SVGIG come from the germline V gene (reference sequence). The V and J ends lost 3 bases and 1 base respectively, with 17 bases between them. This CDR3 has 16 amino acids.

The rearrangement uses TRBV5-5 and TRBJ2-2; maybe TRBD2 (5 bases). Per germline, CDR1 SGHKS and CDR2 YYEKEE (reference sequence). The CDR3 length is 14 residues. V lost 5 bases and J 6 bases, leaving 14 bases between the germline ends. DNA for the CDR3: TGTGCCAGCAGTCCTGGACTCATCCCCGGGGAGCTGTTTTTT. This codes for CASSPGLIPGELFF. The full variable domain, its missing parts supplied by reference TRBV5-5 and TRBJ2-2, is DAGVTQSPTHLIKTRGQQVTLRCSPISGHKSVSWYQQVLGQGPQFIFQYYEKEERGRGNFPDRFSARQFPNYSSELNVNALLLGDSALYLCASSPGLIPGELFFGEGSRLTVL.